In this sample, the clone carrying this T cell receptor (beta chain) turned up a few times. In germline, CDR1 is SGDLS, CDR2 YYNGEE. The V and J ends lost 0 bases and 5 bases, in that order; junction bases with no gene match: 2. The CDR3 has 15 residues. TCRdb re-derived calls from the RT-PCR reads in MiXCR, one entry per CDR3 protein. The sample records hundreds of thousands of distinct CDR3 sequences, about 14% being singletons. Sequences were obtained from memory CD4+ T cells from blood. The source of this sequence is a female donor in good health, serving as a healthy control. The chain couples TRBV9 to TRBJ2-3; 11 bases fit TRBD2. This CDR3 reads CASSVEGTSGDTQYF. The CDR3 region has the DNA TGTGCCAGCAGCGTAGAAGGGACTAGCGGAGATACGCAGTATTTT.